This T cell receptor (beta chain) was profiled in a study of control samples from healthy donors and cancer patients. The CDR3 is 13 residues long. Germline V gene lookup returns CDR1 SNHLY and CDR2 FYNNEI. Trimming removed 4 bases at V and 5 bases at J, with 12 bases between. Some clones are missing from TCRdb's copy, which holds only in-frame ones; the method was immunoSEQ multiplex PCR. The sample holds approximately 190,000 clones, around 93% seen once. This clonotype was obtained from a man between 25 and 39 years old in good health. Sequenced input: blood. The V and J genes are TRBV2 and TRBJ2-7, with D possibly matching TRBD1 (7 bases). For the CDR3, the DNA is TGTGCCAGCAGTGGGCAGGGGGGCAACGAGCAGTACTTC. This translates into CASSGQGGNEQYF.